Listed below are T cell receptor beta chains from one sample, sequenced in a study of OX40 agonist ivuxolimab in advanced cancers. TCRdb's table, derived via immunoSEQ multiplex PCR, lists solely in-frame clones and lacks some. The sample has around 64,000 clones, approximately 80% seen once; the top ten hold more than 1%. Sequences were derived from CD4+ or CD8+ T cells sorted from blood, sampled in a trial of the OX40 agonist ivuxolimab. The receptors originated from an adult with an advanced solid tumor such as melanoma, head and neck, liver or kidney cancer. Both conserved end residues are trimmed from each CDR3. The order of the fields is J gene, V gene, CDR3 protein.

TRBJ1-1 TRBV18 ASSPLRGLMNTEAF
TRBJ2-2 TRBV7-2 ASSLEVASGASWTGELF
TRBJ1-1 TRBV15 ATSRELNTEAF
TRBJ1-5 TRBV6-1 ASSDRGSGQPQH
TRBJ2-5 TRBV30 AYGTVQETQY
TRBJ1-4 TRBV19 ASSARTQGLGEKLF
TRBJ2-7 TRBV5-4 ASSLMDSLYEQY
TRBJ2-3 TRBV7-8 ASSHPLAGMTDTQY
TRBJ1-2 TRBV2 ASAIPGQGYGYT
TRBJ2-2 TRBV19 ASSTTGGRDTGELF
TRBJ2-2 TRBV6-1 ASSVEQFGGELF
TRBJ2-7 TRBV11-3 ASSQGPYEQY
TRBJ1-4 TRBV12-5 ASGLGAGQTELF
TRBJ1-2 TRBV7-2 ASSPMGQGGGYT
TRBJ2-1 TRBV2 ASSEAGGIYNEQF
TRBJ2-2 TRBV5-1 ASNRLGGNTGELF
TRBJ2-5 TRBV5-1 ASSSSSPGKETQY
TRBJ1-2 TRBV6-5 ASSYLVIGRVYGYT
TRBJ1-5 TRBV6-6 ASRPGGHSNQPQH
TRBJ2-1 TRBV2 ASRSGTSVGNEQF
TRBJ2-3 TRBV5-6 ASSLAADTQY
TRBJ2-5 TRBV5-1 ASSSGNTKETQY